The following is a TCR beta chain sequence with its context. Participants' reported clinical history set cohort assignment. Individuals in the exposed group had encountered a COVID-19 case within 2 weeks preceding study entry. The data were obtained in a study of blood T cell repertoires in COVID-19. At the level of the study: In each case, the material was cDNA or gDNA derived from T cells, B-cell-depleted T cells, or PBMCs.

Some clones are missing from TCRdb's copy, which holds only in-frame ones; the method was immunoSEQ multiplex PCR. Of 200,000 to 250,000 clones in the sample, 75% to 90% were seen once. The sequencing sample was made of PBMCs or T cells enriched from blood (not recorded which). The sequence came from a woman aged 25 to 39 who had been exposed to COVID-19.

Here the CDR3 reads CAWSRVGRTIGETQYF. CDR3 bases: TGTGCCTGGAGTCGGGTTGGTAGGACTATCGGGGAGACCCAGTACTTC. The chain combines TRBV30 with TRBJ2-5, with D possibly being TRBD2 (6 bases). This CDR3 comprises 16 residues. V lost 2 bases and J 5 bases, leaving 21 bases between the germline ends. In germline, CDR1 is GTSNPN, CDR2 SVGIG (reference sequence).